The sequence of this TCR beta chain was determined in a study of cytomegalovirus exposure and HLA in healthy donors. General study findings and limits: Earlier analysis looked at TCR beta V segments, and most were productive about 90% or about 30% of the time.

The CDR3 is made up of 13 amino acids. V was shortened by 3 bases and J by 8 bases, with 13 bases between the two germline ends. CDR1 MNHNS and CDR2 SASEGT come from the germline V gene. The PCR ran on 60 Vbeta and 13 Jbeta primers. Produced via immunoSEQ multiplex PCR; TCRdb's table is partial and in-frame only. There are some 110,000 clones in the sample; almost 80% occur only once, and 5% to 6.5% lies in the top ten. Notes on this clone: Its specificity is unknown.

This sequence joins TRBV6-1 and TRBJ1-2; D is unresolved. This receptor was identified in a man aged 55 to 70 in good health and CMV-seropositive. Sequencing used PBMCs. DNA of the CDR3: TGTGCCAGCAGTGAGCTAGCGCAACGGGGCTACACCTTC. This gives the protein CASSELAQRGYTF.